This T cell receptor beta chain was profiled in a study of blood T cells in healthy people across ages. Whole-study results and caveats: It was held that the diversity estimates obtained from one million T cells were underestimates.

A second PCR of 7 to 11 cycles used a sample-barcoded 5' primer and a J-beta primer mix. Each cDNA molecule received a tag from a template-switch adaptor that had 12 random nucleotides. MiXCR, applied by TCRdb to the 5' RACE reads, yields one record per CDR3 protein. The repertoire holds about 1.6 million distinct CDR3 sequences, with 30% to 35% as singletons. V shed 0 bases and J 1 base; nucleotides not matched to a gene: 15. The CDR3 spans 19 residues. Per germline, CDR1 SEHNR and CDR2 FQNEAQ (reference sequence). In its sample, this clonotype was seen many times. Its antigen is still unknown. The chain joins TRBV7-9 to TRBJ2-7, with TRBD1 matching 7 bases. The clonotype was recovered from a woman younger than 45 in good health. Source material: blood. The CDR3 region has the DNA TGTGCCAGCAGCTTAGCGTCTAATTCGATCGGGACAGCATCCTACGAGCAGTACTTC. Residues: CASSLASNSIGTASYEQYF.